One sample yielded the 5 T cell receptor beta chains listed below, sequenced in a study of human T cells and chemical hapten exposure. Unfractionated whole blood was the source of the extracted total RNA. What the library attached to individual cDNA molecules were unique molecular identifiers. TCRdb analysed the reads with MiXCR anew, one entry per CDR3 protein. The sample contains around 120,000 distinct CDR3 sequences, less than 10% of which appear only once. The sequenced sample was whole blood. All receptors come from a human donor in good health. Some clones in this sample may be carry-over from other donors' samples.

This clonotype came up many times. The gene calls are TRBV27 and TRBJ2-4; no clear D gene. V shed 10 bases and J shed 1 base, with 11 bases lying between them. The CDR3 is 13 amino acids. The germline CDR1 and CDR2 sequences are MNHEY and SMNVEV (reference sequence). CDR3 sequence reads: CATKRLAKNIQYF. CDR3 DNA: TGTGCCACCAAGAGGCTGGCCAAAAACATTCAGTACTTC.

This clonotype was observed a few times. The chain is built from TRBV5-6 and TRBJ2-1, with D unresolved. The germline V and J ends were trimmed by 0 bases and 5 bases, with 6 bases remaining between them. CDR3 length: 13 residues. CDR1 and CDR2 (germline): SGHDT, YYEEEE. DNA for the CDR3: TGTGCCAGCAGCTTGGGAGCTAACAATGAGCAGTTCTTC. Its protein is CASSLGANNEQFF.

The chain couples TRBV7-9 to TRBJ2-5; 13 bases match TRBD2. Per the germline V gene, CDR1 is SEHNR and CDR2 is FQNEAQ (reference sequence). CDR3 length: 16 residues. The V segment lost 4 bases and the J segment 10 bases; nucleotides outside the gene matches: 12. CDR3 in amino acids: CASSSPGLAGVGVQYF. CDR3 bases: TGTGCCAGCAGCTCCCCTGGACTAGCGGGAGTTGGGGTCCAGTACTTC. Looking up the rest from reference TRBV7-9 and TRBJ2-5 gives the full variable domain: DTGVSQNPRHKITKRGQNVTFRCDPISEHNRLYWYRQTLGQGPEFLTYFQNEAQLEKSRLLSDRFSAERPKGSFSTLEIQRTEQGDSAMYLCASSSPGLAGVGVQYFGPGTRLLVL.

The chain links TRBV23-1 to TRBJ2-7; D ambiguous. TRBV23-1 is labeled an ORF, and its function is uncertain. The V end was cut by 8 bases, the J end by 6 bases, with 5 bases between. The CDR3 is made up of 9 amino acids. CDR3 nucleotide sequence: TGCGCCAGCTCCAGCGAGCAGTACTTC. It encodes CASSSEQYF.

This clonotype showed up many times. The chain employs TRBV7-8 and TRBJ1-5, with D uncertain. The CDR3 loop spans 16 amino acids. In germline, CDR1 is SGHVS, CDR2 FQNEAQ. V lost 2 bases to trimming and J lost 3 bases, with 14 bases between them. CDR3 nucleotides: TGTGCCAGCAGCTTACGCGCGAATTCGAACAATCAGCCCCAGCATTTT. It yields the protein CASSLRANSNNQPQHF.